The clone carrying this TCR beta chain was counted only a few times. What it binds is unknown. This entry belongs to a study of T cells after yellow fever vaccination. Points from the study as a whole: Primary-vaccination clones mostly resurfaced post-booster (96% CD4, under 90% CD8).

TCRdb re-called the 5' RACE reads with MiXCR, one entry per CDR3 protein. The data contain approximately 350,000 distinct CDR3 sequences, 9.5% to 13% of them singletons. This specimen was PBMCs, taken on the day of the first yellow fever vaccination. The receptor comes from a man between 18 and 35 years old who received the YFV17D yellow fever vaccine.

CDR3 in DNA: TGCGCCAGCAGCTTGGATATGGGAGTCGGGGCCACTGAAGCTTTCTTT. Translated, it gives CASSLDMGVGATEAFF. This chain connects TRBV5-1 to TRBJ1-1, with D maybe TRBD1 (5 bases). The CDR3 is 16 residues long. The ends were cut back, 0 bases at V and 4 bases at J, with 16 bases in the middle. CDR1 SGHRS and CDR2 YFSETQ come from the germline V gene. Full variable domain (rest looked up from reference TRBV5-1 and TRBJ1-1): KAGVTQTPRYLIKTRGQQVTLSCSPISGHRSVSWYQQTPGQGLQFLFEYFSETQRNKGNFPGRFSGRQFSNSRSEMNVSTLELGDSALYLCASSLDMGVGATEAFFGQGTRLTVV.